The clone carrying this T cell receptor beta chain has just a few counts. As yet, its antigen is unknown. These data originate in a study of cytomegalovirus exposure and HLA in healthy donors. Study overall: Caucasian-associated ancestry cluster membership applied to just over 80% of several hundred genotyped donors.

Researchers ran the PCR with 60 Vbeta and 13 Jbeta primers. Libraries were prepared by immunoSEQ multiplex PCR; TCRdb keeps only in-frame clonotypes and omits some of them. The data hold around 53,000 clones, with 65% to 85% observed a single time. Study-wide points: Earlier analysis found most TCR beta V segments productive about 90% or about 30% of the time.

The CDR3 spans 16 residues. V gave up 5 bases and J gave up 7 bases; unmatched junction bases: 9. CDR1 is KGHSH, CDR2 LQKENI, per germline. This clonotype was obtained from a man younger than 40 in good health and CMV-seronegative. Material for sequencing was PBMCs. The chain has TRBV18 and TRBJ2-1; 12 bases are shared with TRBD1. Here the CDR3 DNA reads TGTGCCAGCTCATTATCCGGGACAGGGGGCAGGAATGAGCAGTTCTTC. Protein product: CASSLSGTGGRNEQFF.